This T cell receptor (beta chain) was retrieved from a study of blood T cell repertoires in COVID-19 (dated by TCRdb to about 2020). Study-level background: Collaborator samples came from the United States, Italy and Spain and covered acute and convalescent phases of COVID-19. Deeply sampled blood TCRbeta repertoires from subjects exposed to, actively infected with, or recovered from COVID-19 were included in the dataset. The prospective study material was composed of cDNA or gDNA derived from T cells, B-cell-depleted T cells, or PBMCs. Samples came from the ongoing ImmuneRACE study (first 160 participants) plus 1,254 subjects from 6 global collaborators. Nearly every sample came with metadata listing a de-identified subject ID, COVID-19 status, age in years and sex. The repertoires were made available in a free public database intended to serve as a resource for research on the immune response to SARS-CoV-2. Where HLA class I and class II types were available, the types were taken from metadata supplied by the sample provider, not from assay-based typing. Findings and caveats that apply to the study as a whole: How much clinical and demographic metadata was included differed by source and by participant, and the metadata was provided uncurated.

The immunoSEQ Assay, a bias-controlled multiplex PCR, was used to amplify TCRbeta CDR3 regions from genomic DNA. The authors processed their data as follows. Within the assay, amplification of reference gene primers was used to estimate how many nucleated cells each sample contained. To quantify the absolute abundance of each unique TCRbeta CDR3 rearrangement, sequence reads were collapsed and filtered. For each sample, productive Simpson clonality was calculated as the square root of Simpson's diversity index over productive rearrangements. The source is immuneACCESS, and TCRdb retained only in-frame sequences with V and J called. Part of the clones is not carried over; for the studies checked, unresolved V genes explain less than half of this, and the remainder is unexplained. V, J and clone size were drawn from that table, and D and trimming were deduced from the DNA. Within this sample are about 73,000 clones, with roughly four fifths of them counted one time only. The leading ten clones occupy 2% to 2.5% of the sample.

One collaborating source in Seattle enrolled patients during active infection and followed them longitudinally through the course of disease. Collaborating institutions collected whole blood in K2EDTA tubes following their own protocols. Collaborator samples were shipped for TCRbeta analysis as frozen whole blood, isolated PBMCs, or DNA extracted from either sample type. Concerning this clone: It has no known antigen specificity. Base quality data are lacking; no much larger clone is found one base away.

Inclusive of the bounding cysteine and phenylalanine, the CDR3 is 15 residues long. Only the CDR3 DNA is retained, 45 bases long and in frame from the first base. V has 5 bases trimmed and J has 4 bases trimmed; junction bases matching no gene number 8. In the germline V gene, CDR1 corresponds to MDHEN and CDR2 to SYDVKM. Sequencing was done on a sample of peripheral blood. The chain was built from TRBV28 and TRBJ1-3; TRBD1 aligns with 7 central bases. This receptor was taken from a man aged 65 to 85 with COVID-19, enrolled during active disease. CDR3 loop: CASSRQGRSGNTIYF. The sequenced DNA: TGTGCCAGCAGTCGACAGGGTAGATCAGGAAACACCATATATTTT.